What follows are 20 T cell receptor beta chains derived from one specimen sequenced in a study of blood T cell repertoires in COVID-19. Produced via immunoSEQ multiplex PCR; TCRdb's table is partial and in-frame only. The sample yields roughly 300,000 clones, approximately 86% seen once. The specimen sequenced was peripheral blood. The receptors were gathered from a young man with active or convalescent COVID-19.

The chain employs TRBV7-3 and TRBJ2-5; D may be TRBD2 (6 bases). In germline, CDR1 is SGHTA, CDR2 FQGTGA. Trimming took off 2 bases at V and 7 bases at J, with 20 bases between the two ends. The CDR3 is 16 residues long. CDR3 in amino acids: CASSLGPGATGVTQYF. The DNA of the CDR3 is TGTGCCAGCAGCTTAGGGCCCGGTGCGACGGGAGTGACCCAGTACTTC.

V usage is TRBV27 and J usage is TRBJ2-6; a weak D match, TRBD1 (5 bases). Trimming stripped 5 bases from V and 0 bases from J, with 14 bases between. The CDR3 loop spans 17 amino acids. Germline V gene sequence: CDR1 MNHEY, CDR2 SMNVEV (reference sequence). The CDR3 spells CASSPTDINSGANVLTF. The CDR3 DNA reads TGTGCCAGCAGTCCGACAGATATCAACTCTGGGGCCAACGTCCTGACTTTC.

The genes are TRBV6-2 or TRBV6-3 and TRBJ1-1; 10 positions match TRBD1. V shed 6 bases, J shed 14 bases, and the junction held 9 bases outside the gene matches. Per germline, CDR1 MNHEY and CDR2 SVGEGT. There are 12 residues in the CDR3. The DNA for the CDR3 is TGTGCCAGCAGCCCCTCCGACAGGGGGCAGTTCTTT. As protein: CASSPSDRGQFF.

This sequence joins TRBV7-2 and TRBJ1-6; D is unclear. With 0 bases removed from V and 6 bases from J, the gap between germline ends came to 9 bases. Germline V gives CDR1 SGHTA, CDR2 FQGNSA. This CDR3 spans 15 amino acids. The DNA of the CDR3 is TGTGCCAGCAGCTTAGCGTCTAACAGTAATTCACCCCTCCACTTT. The encoded protein is CASSLASNSNSPLHF.

This chain uses TRBV27 with TRBJ1-1; no clear D gene. Germline assignment: CDR1 MNHEY and CDR2 SMNVEV (reference sequence). The V end was cut by 0 bases, the J end by 0 bases, with 11 bases between. The CDR3 is 16 amino acids. CDR3 sequence: CASSLSIAEVNTEAFF. The CDR3 DNA sequence: TGTGCCAGCAGTTTATCTATAGCAGAAGTGAACACTGAAGCTTTCTTT.

The sample holds one count of this clone. This chain uses TRBV7-8 with TRBJ2-1, with a tentative D call TRBD1 (5 bases). Germline V gene data show CDR1 as SGHVS and CDR2 as FQNEAQ. This CDR3 is built from 12 residues. Trimming removed 5 bases at V and 9 bases at J, with 11 bases between. CDR3: CASSPWQGEQFF. The CDR3 bases are TGTGCCAGCAGCCCCTGGCAGGGTGAGCAGTTCTTC. The whole variable domain, remainder taken from reference TRBV7-8 and TRBJ2-1, is GAGVSQSPRYKVAKRGQDVALRCDPISGHVSLFWYQQALGQGPEFLTYFQNEAQLDKSGLPSDRFFAERPEGSVSTLKIQRTQQEDSAVYLCASSPWQGEQFFGPGTRLTVL.

The chain combines TRBV25-1 with TRBJ1-5; D unresolved. This CDR3 spans 16 amino acids. Trimming took 4 bases from V and 0 from J, leaving 13 bases between them. Germline values: CDR1 MGHDK, CDR2 SYGVNS. CDR3 coding DNA: TGTGCCAGCAGTGGAGGTAGGATAGATAGCAATCAGCCCCAGCATTTT. It codes for CASSGGRIDSNQPQHF.

V is TRBV13 and J is TRBJ1-1; D ambiguous. V was shortened by 6 bases and J by 6 bases, with 14 bases between the two germline ends. The germline gives CDR1 PRHDT, CDR2 FYEKMQ (reference sequence). The length of the CDR3 is 13 residues. The CDR3 sequence is CASRVGSGSEAFF. The CDR3 DNA is TGTGCCAGCAGGGTCGGGAGTGGTTCTGAAGCTTTCTTT.

This clone was seen once. The chain is built from TRBV11-3 and TRBJ1-1, with 7 bases identical to TRBD1. The CDR3 runs to 15 residues. Germline CDR1 and CDR2: SGHNT and YENEEA. The J segment lost 5 bases and the V segment lost 3 bases, leaving 9 bases of the junction unmatched. The DNA for the CDR3 is TGTGCCAGCAGCTTTACCGGGACAGCCACAACTGAAGCTTTCTTT. Residues: CASSFTGTATTEAFF.

The CDR3 sequence: CASSLQGGGLFF. The CDR3, as DNA: TGTGCCAGCAGCCTCCAGGGCGGCGGACTGTTTTTT. The J gene is TRBJ1-4, the V gene TRBV6-6; a possible D gene is TRBD1 (5 bases). The CDR3 covers 12 residues. Deletions cut 6 bases from V and 13 bases from J, with 15 bases between. Germline V gene data show CDR1 as MNHNY and CDR2 as SVGAGI (reference sequence).

There are a few counts of this clone. V and J are TRBV10-2 and TRBJ1-2; 9 nucleotides agree with TRBD1. CDR1 WSHSY and CDR2 SAAADI come from the germline V gene. The CDR3 has 14 residues. Unmatched junction bases numbered 12, after V lost 8 bases and J lost 8 bases. Here the CDR3 reads CASGSPGQGYGYTF. CDR3 nucleotides: TGCGCCAGCGGTTCCCCGGGACAGGGTTACGGCTACACCTTC.

Comments on this clone: Relative to the germline gene, one junction end is altered; a read error may explain this. In DNA, the CDR3 is TGCGCCAGCAGTTTGGGACAGGGGGCACCCTCAACTAATGAAAAACTGTTTTTT. It yields the protein CASSLGQGAPSTNEKLFF. V gene TRBV5-1 combines with J gene TRBJ1-4; TRBD1 matches at 12 bases. The CDR3 has 18 amino acids. Germline V gene data show CDR1 as SGHRS and CDR2 as YFSETQ. Based on the CDR3 plus reference TRBV5-1 and TRBJ1-4, the full variable domain is KAGVTQTPRYLIKTRGQQVTLSCSPISGHRSVSWYQQTPGQGLQFLFEYFSETQRNKGNFPGRFSGRQFSNSRSEMNVSTLELGDSALYLCASSLGQGAPSTNEKLFFGSGTQLSVL.

The chain combines TRBV5-4 with TRBJ1-1; D is possibly TRBD1 (5 bases). Germline values: CDR1 SGHNT, CDR2 YYREEE (reference sequence). This CDR3 has 12 amino acids. V dropped 4 bases and J dropped 8 bases, with 12 bases sitting between them. The CDR3 sequence is CASSNSGLEAFF. CDR3 in DNA: TGTGCCAGCAGCAACTCAGGGTTGGAAGCTTTCTTT. Combining the CDR3 with reference TRBV5-4 and TRBJ1-1 gives the whole variable domain ETGVTQSPTHLIKTRGQQVTLRCSSQSGHNTVSWYQQALGQGPQFIFQYYREEENGRGNFPPRFSGLQFPNYSSELNVNALELDDSALYLCASSNSGLEAFFGQGTRLTVV.

The chain recombines TRBV6-5 with TRBJ2-3, with D possibly matching TRBD1 (5 bases). V lost 7 bases, J lost 6 bases, and 8 bases lay in between. This CDR3 comprises 11 residues. CDR1 is MNHEY, CDR2 SVGAGI, per germline. Here the CDR3 reads CASNKGDTQYF. CDR3 in DNA: TGTGCCAGCAACAAGGGGGATACGCAGTATTTT.

The gene calls are TRBV2 and TRBJ1-2; 8 nucleotides agree with TRBD1. V dropped 5 bases and J dropped 4; count of bases not matched to a gene: 9. CDR1 and CDR2 (germline): SNHLY, FYNNEI. CDR3 size: 15 residues. CDR3 amino acids: CASSLKTTGGYGYTF. The CDR3 nucleotides are TGTGCCAGCAGTCTTAAAACCACAGGGGGCTATGGCTACACCTTC. The variable domain in full, with the rest retrieved from reference TRBV2 and TRBJ1-2, is EPEVTQTPSHQVTQMGQEVILRCVPISNHLYFYWYRQILGQKVEFLVSFYNNEISEKSEIFDDQFSVERPDGSNFTLKIRSTKLEDSAMYFCASSLKTTGGYGYTFGSGTRLTVV.

J is TRBJ1-1 and V is TRBV5-6; 9 bases map to TRBD1. Germline assignment: CDR1 SGHDT and CDR2 YYEEEE. The CDR3 has 17 residues. After removal of 5 bases from V and 2 bases from J, the junction contained 13 bases not matched to a gene. For the CDR3, the DNA is TGTGCCAGCAGGGCCGGGACAGGGAAAAGGTTTAACACTGAAGCTTTCTTT. Its protein product is CASRAGTGKRFNTEAFF.

The chain couples TRBV6-2 or TRBV6-3 to TRBJ1-1; 8 bases agree with TRBD1. This CDR3 comprises 16 residues. Germline V lookup: CDR1 MNHEY, CDR2 SVGEGT. V trimming: 5 bases; J trimming: 7 bases; junction bases outside the gene matches: 15. The CDR3 bases are TGTGCCAGCAGTCGCCCCAACAGGGGGACAGTAAGTGAAGCTTTCTTT. It is translated as CASSRPNRGTVSEAFF.

The gene calls are TRBV6-5 and TRBJ2-5; 9 bases map to TRBD1. V lost 6 bases, J lost 5 bases, and 7 bases stayed unmatched. CDR1 and CDR2 from the germline V gene are MNHEY and SVGAGI. The CDR3 spans 14 residues. CDR3 amino acids: CASRDDRGSETQYF. CDR3 DNA sequence: TGTGCCAGCAGAGACGACAGGGGGTCGGAGACCCAGTACTTC.

The chain couples TRBV7-9 to TRBJ2-1, with D possibly being TRBD1 (6 bases). The CDR3 spans 13 residues. Deletions cut 1 base from V and 5 bases from J, with 6 bases between. Germline CDR1 and CDR2: SEHNR and FQNEAQ (reference sequence). Here the CDR3 reads CASSLGGHNEQFF. The CDR3 region has the DNA TGTGCCAGCAGCTTAGGGGGGCACAATGAGCAGTTCTTC.

The V gene is TRBV5-1, the J gene TRBJ2-7; D is unresolved. This CDR3 comprises 13 residues. CDR1 and CDR2 from the germline V gene are SGHRS and YFSETQ. V gave up 1 base and J gave up 0 bases, with 5 bases separating them. The CDR3 here is CASSLTSSYEQYF. CDR3 in DNA: TGCGCCAGCAGCTTGACATCCTCCTACGAGCAGTACTTC.